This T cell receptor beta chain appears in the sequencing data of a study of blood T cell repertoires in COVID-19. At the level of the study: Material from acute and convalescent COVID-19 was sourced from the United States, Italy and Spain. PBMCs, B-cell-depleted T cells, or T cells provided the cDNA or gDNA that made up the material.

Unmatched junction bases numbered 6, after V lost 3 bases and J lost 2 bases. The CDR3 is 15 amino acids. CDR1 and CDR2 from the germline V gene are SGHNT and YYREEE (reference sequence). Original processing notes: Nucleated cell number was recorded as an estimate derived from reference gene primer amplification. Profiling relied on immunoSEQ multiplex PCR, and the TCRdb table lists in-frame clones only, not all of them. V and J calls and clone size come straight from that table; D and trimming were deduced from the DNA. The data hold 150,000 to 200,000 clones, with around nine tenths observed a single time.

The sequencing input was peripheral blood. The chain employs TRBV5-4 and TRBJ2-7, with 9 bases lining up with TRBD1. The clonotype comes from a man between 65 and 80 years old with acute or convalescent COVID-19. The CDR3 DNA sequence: TGTGCCAGCAGCTCCGCCGGGACAGGGACCTACGAGCAGTACTTC. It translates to CASSSAGTGTYEQYF. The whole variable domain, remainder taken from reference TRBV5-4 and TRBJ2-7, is ETGVTQSPTHLIKTRGQQVTLRCSSQSGHNTVSWYQQALGQGPQFIFQYYREEENGRGNFPPRFSGLQFPNYSSELNVNALELDDSALYLCASSSAGTGTYEQYFGPGTRLTVT.